The TCR beta chain described here comes from a study of shared clonotypes between healthy human individuals. Method: immunoSEQ multiplex PCR; TCRdb's copy keeps in-frame clones and lacks some. The top ten clones hold 0.4% to 0.55% of a sample with about 1.5 million clones, around 98% of them seen once. Trimming removed 0 bases from V and 1 base from J; junction bases left unmatched: 7. Per germline, CDR1 MNHNS and CDR2 SASEGT. The CDR3 spans 18 residues. Sequenced material: naive CD4+ T cells sorted from blood. Documented subset: CD45RA+ positively selected. The V call is TRBV6-1, the J call TRBJ2-2; TRBD1 matches at 8 bases. The source is a man between 25 and 39 years old in good health. As DNA, the CDR3 is TGTGCCAGCAGTGAAGCACCTCCGACAGGGGTGAACACCGGGGAGCTGTTTTTT. Protein: CASSEAPPTGVNTGELFF.